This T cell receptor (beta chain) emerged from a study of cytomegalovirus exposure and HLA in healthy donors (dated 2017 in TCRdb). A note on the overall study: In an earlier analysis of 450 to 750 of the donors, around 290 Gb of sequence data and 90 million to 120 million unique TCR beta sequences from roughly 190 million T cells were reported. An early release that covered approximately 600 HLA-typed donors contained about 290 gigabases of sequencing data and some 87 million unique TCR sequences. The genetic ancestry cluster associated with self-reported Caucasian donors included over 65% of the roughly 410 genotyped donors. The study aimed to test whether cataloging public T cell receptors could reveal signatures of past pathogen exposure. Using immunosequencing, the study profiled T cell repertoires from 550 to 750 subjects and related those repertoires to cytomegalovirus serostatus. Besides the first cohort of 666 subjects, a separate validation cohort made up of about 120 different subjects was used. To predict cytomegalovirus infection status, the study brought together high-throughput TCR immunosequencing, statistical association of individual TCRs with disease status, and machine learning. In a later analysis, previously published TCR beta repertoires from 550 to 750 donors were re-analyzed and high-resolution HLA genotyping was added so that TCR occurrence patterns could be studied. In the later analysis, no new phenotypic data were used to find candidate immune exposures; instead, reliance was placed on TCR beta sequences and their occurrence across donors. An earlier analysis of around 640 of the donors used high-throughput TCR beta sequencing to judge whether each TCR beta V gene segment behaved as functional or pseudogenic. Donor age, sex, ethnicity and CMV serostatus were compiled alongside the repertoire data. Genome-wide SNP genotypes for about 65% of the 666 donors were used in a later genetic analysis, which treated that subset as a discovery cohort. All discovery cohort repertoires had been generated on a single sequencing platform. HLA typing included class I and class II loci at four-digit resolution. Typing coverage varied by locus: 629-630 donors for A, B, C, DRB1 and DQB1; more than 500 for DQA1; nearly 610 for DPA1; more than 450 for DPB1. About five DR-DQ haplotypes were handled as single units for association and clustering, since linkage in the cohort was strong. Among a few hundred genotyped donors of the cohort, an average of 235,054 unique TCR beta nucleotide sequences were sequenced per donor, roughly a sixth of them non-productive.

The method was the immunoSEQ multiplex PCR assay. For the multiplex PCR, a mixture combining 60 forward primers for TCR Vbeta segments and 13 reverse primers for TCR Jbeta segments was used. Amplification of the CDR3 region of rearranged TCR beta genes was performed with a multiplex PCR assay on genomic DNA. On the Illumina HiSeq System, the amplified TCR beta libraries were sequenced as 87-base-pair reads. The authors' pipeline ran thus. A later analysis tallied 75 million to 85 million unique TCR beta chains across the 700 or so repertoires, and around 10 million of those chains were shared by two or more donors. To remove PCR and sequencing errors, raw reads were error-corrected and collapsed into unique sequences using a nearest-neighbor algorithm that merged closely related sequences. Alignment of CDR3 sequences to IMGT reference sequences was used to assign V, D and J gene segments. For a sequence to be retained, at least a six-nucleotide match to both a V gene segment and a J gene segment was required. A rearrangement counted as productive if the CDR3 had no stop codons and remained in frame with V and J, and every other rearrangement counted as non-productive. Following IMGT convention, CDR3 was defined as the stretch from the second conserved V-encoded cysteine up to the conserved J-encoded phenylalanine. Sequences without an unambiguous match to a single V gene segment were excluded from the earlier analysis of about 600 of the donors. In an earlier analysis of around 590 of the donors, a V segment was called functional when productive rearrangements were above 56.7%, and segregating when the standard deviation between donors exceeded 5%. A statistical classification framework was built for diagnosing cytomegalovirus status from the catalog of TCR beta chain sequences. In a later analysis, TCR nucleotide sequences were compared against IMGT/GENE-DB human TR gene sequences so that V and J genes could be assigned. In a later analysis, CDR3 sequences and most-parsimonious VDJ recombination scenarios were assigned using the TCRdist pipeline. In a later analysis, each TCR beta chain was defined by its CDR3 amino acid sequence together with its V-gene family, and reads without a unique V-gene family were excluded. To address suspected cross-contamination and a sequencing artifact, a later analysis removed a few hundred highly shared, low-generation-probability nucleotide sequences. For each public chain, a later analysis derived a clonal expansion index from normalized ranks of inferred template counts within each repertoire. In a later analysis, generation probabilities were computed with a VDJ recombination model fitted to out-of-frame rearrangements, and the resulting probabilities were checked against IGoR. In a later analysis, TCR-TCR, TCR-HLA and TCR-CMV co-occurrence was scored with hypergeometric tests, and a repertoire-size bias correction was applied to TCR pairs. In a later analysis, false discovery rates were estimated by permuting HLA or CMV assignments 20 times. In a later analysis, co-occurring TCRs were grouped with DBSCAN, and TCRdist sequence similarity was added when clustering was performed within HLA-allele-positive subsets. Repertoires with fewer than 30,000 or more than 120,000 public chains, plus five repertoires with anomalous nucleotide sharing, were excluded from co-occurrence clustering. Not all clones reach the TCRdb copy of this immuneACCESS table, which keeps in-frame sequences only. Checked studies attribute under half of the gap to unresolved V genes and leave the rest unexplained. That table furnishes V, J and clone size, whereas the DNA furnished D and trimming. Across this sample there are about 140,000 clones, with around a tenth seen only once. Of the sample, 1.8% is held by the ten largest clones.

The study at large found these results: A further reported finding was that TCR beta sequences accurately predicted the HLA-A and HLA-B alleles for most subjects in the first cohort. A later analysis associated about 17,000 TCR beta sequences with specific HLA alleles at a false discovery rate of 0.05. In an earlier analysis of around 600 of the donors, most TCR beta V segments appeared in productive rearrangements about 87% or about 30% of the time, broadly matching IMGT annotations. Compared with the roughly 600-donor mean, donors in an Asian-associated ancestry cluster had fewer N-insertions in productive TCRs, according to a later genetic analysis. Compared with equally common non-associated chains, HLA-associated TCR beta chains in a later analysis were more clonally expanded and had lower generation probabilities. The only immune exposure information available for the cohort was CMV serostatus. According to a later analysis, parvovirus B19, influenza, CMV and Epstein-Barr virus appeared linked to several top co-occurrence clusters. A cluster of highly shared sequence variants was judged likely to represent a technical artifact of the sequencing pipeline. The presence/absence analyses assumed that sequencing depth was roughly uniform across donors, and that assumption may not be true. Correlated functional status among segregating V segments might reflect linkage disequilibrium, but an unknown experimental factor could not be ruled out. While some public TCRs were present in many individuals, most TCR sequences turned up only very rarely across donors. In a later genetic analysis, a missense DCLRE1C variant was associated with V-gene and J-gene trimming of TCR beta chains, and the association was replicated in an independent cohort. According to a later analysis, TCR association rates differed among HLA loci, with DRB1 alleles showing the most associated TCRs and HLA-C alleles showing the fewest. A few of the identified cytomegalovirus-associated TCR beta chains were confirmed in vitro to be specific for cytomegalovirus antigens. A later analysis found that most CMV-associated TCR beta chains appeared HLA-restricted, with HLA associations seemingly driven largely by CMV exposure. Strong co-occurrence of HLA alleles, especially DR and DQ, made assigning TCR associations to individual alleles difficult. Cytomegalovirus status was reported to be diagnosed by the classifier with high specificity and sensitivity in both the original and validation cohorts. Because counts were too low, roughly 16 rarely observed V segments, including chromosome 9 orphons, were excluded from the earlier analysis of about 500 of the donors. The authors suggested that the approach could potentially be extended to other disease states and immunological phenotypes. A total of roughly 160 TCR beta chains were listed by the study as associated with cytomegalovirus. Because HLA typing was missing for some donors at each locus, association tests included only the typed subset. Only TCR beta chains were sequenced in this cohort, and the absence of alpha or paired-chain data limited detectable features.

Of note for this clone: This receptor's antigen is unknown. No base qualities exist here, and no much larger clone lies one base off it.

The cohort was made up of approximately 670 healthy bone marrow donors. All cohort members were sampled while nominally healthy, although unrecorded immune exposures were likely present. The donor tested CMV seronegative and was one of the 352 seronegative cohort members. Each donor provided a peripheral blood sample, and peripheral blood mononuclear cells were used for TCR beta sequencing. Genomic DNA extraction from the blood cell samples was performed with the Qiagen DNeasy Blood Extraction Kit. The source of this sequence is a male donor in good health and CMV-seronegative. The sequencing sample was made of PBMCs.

The CDR3 in this case is CASSAGNYEQYF. The DNA sequence reads TGTGCCAGCTCGGCAGGGAACTACGAGCAGTACTTC. The rearranged chain carries TRBV6-6 and TRBJ2-7; D gene: possibly TRBD1, on 5 matching bases. CDR1 is given as MNHNY and CDR2 as SVGAGI, both from the germline V gene (reference sequence). The CDR3 has 12 amino acids, counting the end cysteine and phenylalanine. The entry retains the CDR3 DNA only, 36 bases that are in frame from base 1. V is shortened by 8 bases, J by 3 bases, and the region joining them spans 11 bases.